This T cell receptor beta chain stems from a study of cytomegalovirus exposure and HLA in healthy donors. PCR used 60 Vbeta primers and 13 Jbeta primers. Produced via immunoSEQ multiplex PCR; TCRdb's table is partial and in-frame only. The sample holds about 140,000 clones; 80% are singletons and the top ten take about 5%. As for this clone: Its matching antigen is unknown.

Study-wide results and caveats: By HLA locus, TCR association rates varied in a later analysis, with DRB1 showing the most and HLA-C the fewest. TCR beta V- and J-gene trimming was later associated with a missense DCLRE1C variant. Later work found most CMV-associated TCR beta chains apparently HLA-restricted.

Germline lookup yields CDR1 SGHTA and CDR2 FQGNSA. The J segment lost 6 bases and the V segment lost 3 bases, leaving 4 bases of the junction unmatched. The length of the CDR3 is 13 residues. All donors participated as healthy donors of bone marrow. The chain is built from TRBV7-2 and TRBJ2-7, with 8 nucleotides matching TRBD1. Sample: PBMCs. The clonotype was recovered from a male donor in good health and CMV-seronegative. The CDR3 protein is CASSFTGGTEQYF. CDR3 DNA: TGTGCCAGCAGCTTTACAGGGGGGACCGAGCAGTACTTC.